A selection of T cell receptor beta chains follows, all from one sample in a study of molecular identifiers for immune sequencing clone quantification. Using its own MiXCR run on the PCR reads, TCRdb lists one record per CDR3 protein. The sample gives about 6,100 distinct CDR3 sequences, around 15% of which show up once; 2% to 2.5% is in the top ten. Source material: naive CD8+ T cells from blood, with Jurkat cell RNA spiked in. The receptors shown here come from a human donor in good health. Some libraries in this study had Jurkat cell RNA spiked in. The CDR3 runs from the conserved cysteine through the conserved F or W. Each record gives: D gene, clone size, J gene, V gene, CDR3 DNA, CDR3 protein. A D gene is named only where the DNA matches it firmly. Rows may omit the clone size; those that give it use once, few, many or a size class.

TRBD1 | NA | TRBJ2-3 | TRBV29-1 | TGCAGCGTTGAAGATTGGAGAGACAGGGCAGGATTCGGTACGCAGTATTTT | CSVEDWRDRAGFGTQYF
NA | medium-sized | TRBJ2-6 | TRBV2 | TGTGCCAGCAGGGGTCCCGGGGGCGCAAAGGCTGGGGCCAACGTCCTGACTTTC | CASRGPGGAKAGANVLTF
TRBD2 | many | TRBJ2-3 | TRBV3-1 | TGTGCCAGCAGCCAAGATCCGCCTAGCGGGGGGGGCCGCGCAGATACGCAGTATTTT | CASSQDPPSGGGRADTQYF
NA | medium-sized | TRBJ2-7 | TRBV27 | TGTGCCAGCAGACCCCATGGTTACGAGCAGTACTTC | CASRPHGYEQYF
NA | NA | TRBJ2-3 | TRBV28 | TGTGCCAGCAGTTTATGGGCGGATACGCAGTATTTT | CASSLWADTQYF
NA | medium-sized | TRBJ2-5 | TRBV13 | TGTGCCAGCAGCAAGAATGGGGTAGGAGAGACCCAGTACTTC | CASSKNGVGETQYF
TRBD2 | NA | TRBJ2-1 | TRBV19 | TGTGCCATCAGGGCGGGGGGGAGCTCCTACAATGAGCAGTTCTTC | CAIRAGGSSYNEQFF
TRBD1 | few | TRBJ2-7 | TRBV25-1 | TGTGCCAGTTCTCCCCGGGACAGGGACTACGAGCAGTACTTC | CASSPRDRDYEQYF
TRBD1 | medium-sized | TRBJ1-4 | TRBV9 | TGTGCCAGCAGCGTAGCTACAGGGGCTGAAAAACTGTTTTTT | CASSVATGAEKLFF
TRBD1 | medium-sized | TRBJ1-4 | TRBV3-1 | TGTGCCAGCAGCCGGGTTGCGGACAGGGTGTACGAAAAACTGTTTTTT | CASSRVADRVYEKLFF
NA | medium-sized | TRBJ1-3 | TRBV27 | TGTGCCAGCAGTTTATTAGGTCGGCCAACCTCTGGAAACACCATATATTTT | CASSLLGRPTSGNTIYF
TRBD1 | medium-sized | TRBJ2-3 | TRBV4-2 | TGTGCCAGCAGCCAAGATGGGCAGGGGGCATTGTCGGATACGCAGTATTTT | CASSQDGQGALSDTQYF
NA | many | TRBJ2-3 | TRBV27 | TGTGCCAGCAGTTTATCGATTAGTTATTGGGCGCAGTATTTT | CASSLSISYWAQYF
TRBD2 | NA | TRBJ2-7 | TRBV29-1 | TGCAGCGCTGAGTTTGCGGGAGTTTCCTACGAGCAGTGCTTC | CSAEFAGVSYEQCF
NA | medium-sized | TRBJ2-5 | TRBV12-3/TRBV12-4 | TGTGCCAGCAGTTTGGATTTTTATGGAGGGGTTTCAGGGCAAGAGACCCAGTACTTC | CASSLDFYGGVSGQETQYF
NA | medium-sized | TRBJ1-2 | TRBV29-1 | TGCAGCGTTGATCAAGATCCTGGAACCTTC | CSVDQDPGTF
NA | many | TRBJ2-6 | TRBV19 | TGTGCCAGTAGTATTTCAGGGGCCAACGTCCTGACTTTC | CASSISGANVLTF
NA | NA | TRBJ2-5 | TRBV19 | TGTGCCAGTACCCAGGGCCCCCGCAAGTACCAAGAGACCCAGTACTTC | CASTQGPRKYQETQYF
NA | many | TRBJ1-1 | TRBV30 | TGTGCCGGACAACGGGACGGTGTGAACACTGAAGCTTTCTTT | CAGQRDGVNTEAFF
NA | medium-sized | TRBJ2-7 | TRBV28 | TGTGCCAGCAGTCCCCGGGTCTCCGAGGACGAGCAGTACTTC | CASSPRVSEDEQYF
NA | many | TRBJ2-7 | TRBV12-3/TRBV12-4 | TGTGCCAGCAGTTTGGGGCTCCAAGCCGGCGAGCAGTACTTC | CASSLGLQAGEQYF
NA | medium-sized | TRBJ2-1 | TRBV2 | TGTGCCAGCAGTGACGATGAGCAGTTCTTC | CASSDDEQFF
TRBD1 | medium-sized | TRBJ2-7 | TRBV27 | TGTGCCAGCAGTCCGAGGACAGGTTTCCCTTTCGTCGAGCAGTACTTC | CASSPRTGFPFVEQYF
TRBD1 | medium-sized | TRBJ1-1 | TRBV7-9 | TGTGCCAGCAGTCATGGGGGGGGACAGGCTTTCTTT | CASSHGGGQAFF
TRBD1 | medium-sized | TRBJ1-5 | TRBV29-1 | TGCAGCGTTACAGGGGACAATCAGCCCCAGCATTTT | CSVTGDNQPQHF
TRBD2 | few | TRBJ2-3 | TRBV27 | TGTGCCAGCAGTACTAGCGGGGATACGCAGTATTTT | CASSTSGDTQYF
TRBD1 | medium-sized | TRBJ2-7 | TRBV6-5 | TGTGCCAGCAGTTACGGGCAGGGGGCCTACGAGCAGTACTTC | CASSYGQGAYEQYF
NA | medium-sized | TRBJ2-7 | TRBV6-1 | TGTGCCAGCAGTGAATCGACAGGTGCGTCCTCGGAGCAGTACTTC | CASSESTGASSEQYF
NA | many | TRBJ2-2 | TRBV7-9 | TGTGCCAGCAGCTTTACAGTCGCGAACACCGGGGAGCTGTTTTTT | CASSFTVANTGELFF
TRBD2 | medium-sized | TRBJ2-1 | TRBV4-3 | TGCGCCAGCAGCCCCACGTCGGTTAGCGGGCGGTACAATGAGCAGTTCTTC | CASSPTSVSGRYNEQFF
NA | NA | TRBJ2-3 | TRBV29-1 | TGCGGCGTTGAGGTTACGTTGACAGATACGCAGTATTTT | CGVEVTLTDTQYF
NA | medium-sized | TRBJ2-6 | TRBV19 | TGTGCCAGTAGCGCCCCACCTGGGGCCAACGTCCTGACTTTC | CASSAPPGANVLTF
NA | medium-sized | TRBJ2-2 | TRBV12-3/TRBV12-4 | TGTGCCAGCAGAGGACTACCCGAGTCAGGAGATGCGGGGGAGCTGTTTTTT | CASRGLPESGDAGELFF
NA | many | TRBJ1-1 | TRBV29-1 | TGCAGCGTTGTAGGGAACACTGAAGCTTTCTTT | CSVVGNTEAFF
NA | many | TRBJ2-1 | TRBV29-1 | TGCAGCGTTGAGGAGGAAAATTACAATGAGCAGTTCTTC | CSVEEENYNEQFF
NA | medium-sized | TRBJ1-5 | TRBV4-3 | TGCGCCAGCAGCCAAGATCAGTATAGCAATCAGCCCCAGCATTTT | CASSQDQYSNQPQHF
NA | medium-sized | TRBJ1-1 | TRBV5-1 | TGCGCCAGCAGCTTGGTTGGAGACGAAGCTTTCTTT | CASSLVGDEAFF
NA | medium-sized | TRBJ2-5 | TRBV14 | TGTGCCAGCAGCCAAGTTGACTTAGCCCCACCGTACCAAGAGACCCAGTACTTC | CASSQVDLAPPYQETQYF
TRBD1 | medium-sized | TRBJ1-1 | TRBV20-1 | TGCAGTGCAAGACAGGGGTACATGAACACTGAAGCTTTCTTT | CSARQGYMNTEAFF
NA | medium-sized | TRBJ2-2 | TRBV14 | TGTGCCAGCAGCCCCCAACATGGTACCGGGGAGCTGTTTTTT | CASSPQHGTGELFF